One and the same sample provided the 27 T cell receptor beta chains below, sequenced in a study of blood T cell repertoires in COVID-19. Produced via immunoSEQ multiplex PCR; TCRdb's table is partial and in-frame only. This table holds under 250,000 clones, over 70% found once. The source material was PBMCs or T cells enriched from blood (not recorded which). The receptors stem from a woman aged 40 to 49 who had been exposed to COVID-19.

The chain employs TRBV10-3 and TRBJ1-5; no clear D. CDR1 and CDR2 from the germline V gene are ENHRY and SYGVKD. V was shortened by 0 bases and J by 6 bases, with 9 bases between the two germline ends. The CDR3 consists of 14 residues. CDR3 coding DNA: TGTGCCATCAGTGAGTCGAGTCTGTGTCAGCCCCAGCATTTT. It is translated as CAISESSLCQPQHF.

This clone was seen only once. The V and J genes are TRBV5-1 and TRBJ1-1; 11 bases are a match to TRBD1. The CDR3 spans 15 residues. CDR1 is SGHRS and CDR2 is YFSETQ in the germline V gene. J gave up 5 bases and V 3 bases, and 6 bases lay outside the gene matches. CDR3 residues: CASSWTGGPGTEAFF. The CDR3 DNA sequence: TGCGCCAGCAGCTGGACAGGGGGCCCGGGAACTGAAGCTTTCTTT.

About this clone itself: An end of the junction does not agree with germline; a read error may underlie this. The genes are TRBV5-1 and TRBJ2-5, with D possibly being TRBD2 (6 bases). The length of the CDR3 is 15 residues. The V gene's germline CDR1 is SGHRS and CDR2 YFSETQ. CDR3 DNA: TGTGCCAGCAGCCTCCAAGCGGGCAAGCAAGAGACCCAGTACTTC. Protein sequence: CASSLQAGKQETQYF.

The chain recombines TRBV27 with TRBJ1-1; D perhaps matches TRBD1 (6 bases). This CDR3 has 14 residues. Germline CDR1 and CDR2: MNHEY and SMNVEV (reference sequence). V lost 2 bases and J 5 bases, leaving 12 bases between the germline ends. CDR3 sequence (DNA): TGTGCCAGCAGTTTACAGGGGCGAAGAACTGAAGCTTTCTTT. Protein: CASSLQGRRTEAFF.

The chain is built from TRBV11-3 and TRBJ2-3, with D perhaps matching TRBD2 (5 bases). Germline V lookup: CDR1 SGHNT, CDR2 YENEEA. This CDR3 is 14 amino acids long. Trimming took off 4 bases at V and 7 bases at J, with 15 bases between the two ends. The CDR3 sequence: CASSSDSIGNTQYF. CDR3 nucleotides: TGTGCCAGCAGCTCGGACTCGATAGGAAATACGCAGTATTTT.

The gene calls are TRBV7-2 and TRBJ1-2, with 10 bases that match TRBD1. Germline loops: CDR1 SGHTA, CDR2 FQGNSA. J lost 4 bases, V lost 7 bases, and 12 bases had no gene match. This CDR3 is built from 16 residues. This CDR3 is CASTPGQGYIFYGYTF. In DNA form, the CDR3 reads TGTGCCAGCACCCCGGGACAGGGGTATATATTCTATGGCTACACCTTC.

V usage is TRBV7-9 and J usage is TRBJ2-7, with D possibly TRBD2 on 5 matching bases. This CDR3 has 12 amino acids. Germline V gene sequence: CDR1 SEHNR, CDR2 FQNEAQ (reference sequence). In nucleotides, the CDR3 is TGTGCAAGCGGAGAGGCGTCCTACGAGCAGTACGTC. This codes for CASGEASYEQYV.

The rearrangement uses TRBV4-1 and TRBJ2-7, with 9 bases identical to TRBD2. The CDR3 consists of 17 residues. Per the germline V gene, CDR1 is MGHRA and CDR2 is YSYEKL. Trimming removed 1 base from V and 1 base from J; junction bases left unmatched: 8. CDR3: CASSQGVLAGHSYEQYV. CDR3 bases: TGCGCCAGCAGCCAAGGAGTCCTAGCGGGACATTCCTACGAGCAGTACGTC.

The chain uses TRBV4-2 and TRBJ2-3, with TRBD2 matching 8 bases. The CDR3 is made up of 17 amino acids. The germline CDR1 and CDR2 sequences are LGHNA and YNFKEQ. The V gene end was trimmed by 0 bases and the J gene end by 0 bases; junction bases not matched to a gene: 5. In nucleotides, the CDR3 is TGTGCCAGCAGCCAAGATACGGCTAGCGGGAGCACAGATACGCAGTATTTT. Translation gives CASSQDTASGSTDTQYF.

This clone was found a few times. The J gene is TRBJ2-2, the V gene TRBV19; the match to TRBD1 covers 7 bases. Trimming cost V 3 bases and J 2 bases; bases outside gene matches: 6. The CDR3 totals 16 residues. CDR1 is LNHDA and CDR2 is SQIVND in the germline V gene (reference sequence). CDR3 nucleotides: TGTGCCAGTAGTATCAGGTCAGGGGGTAACACCGGGGAGCTGTTTTTT. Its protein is CASSIRSGGNTGELFF.

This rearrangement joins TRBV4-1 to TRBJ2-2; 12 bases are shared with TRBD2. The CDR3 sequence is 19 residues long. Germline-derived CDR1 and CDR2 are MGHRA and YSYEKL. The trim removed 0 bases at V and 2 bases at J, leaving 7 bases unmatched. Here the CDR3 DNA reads TGCGCCAGCAGCCAAGATGGGGCTAGCGGGAGGGAAAACACCGGGGAGCTGTTTTTT. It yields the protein CASSQDGASGRENTGELFF.

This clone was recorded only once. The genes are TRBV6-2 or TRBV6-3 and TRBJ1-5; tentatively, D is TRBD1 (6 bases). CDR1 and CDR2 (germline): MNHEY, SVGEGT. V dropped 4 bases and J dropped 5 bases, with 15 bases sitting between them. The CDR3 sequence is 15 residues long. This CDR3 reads CASSLKRTVDQPQHF. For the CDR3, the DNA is TGTGCCAGCAGTTTAAAGCGGACAGTCGATCAGCCCCAGCATTTT.

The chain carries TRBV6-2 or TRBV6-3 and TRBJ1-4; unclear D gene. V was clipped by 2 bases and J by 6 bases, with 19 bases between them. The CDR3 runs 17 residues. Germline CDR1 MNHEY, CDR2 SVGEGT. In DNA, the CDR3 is TGTGCCAGCAGTTACACTAGGATCTGGGCCGGGGATGAAAAACTGTTTTTT. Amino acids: CASSYTRIWAGDEKLFF.

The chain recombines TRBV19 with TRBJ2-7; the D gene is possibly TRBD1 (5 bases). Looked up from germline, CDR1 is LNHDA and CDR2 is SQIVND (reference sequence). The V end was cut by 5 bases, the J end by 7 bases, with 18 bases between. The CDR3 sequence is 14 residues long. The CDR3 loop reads CASSPRVSVGEQYF. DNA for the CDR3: TGTGCCAGTAGTCCCAGGGTATCCGTGGGGGAGCAGTACTTC.

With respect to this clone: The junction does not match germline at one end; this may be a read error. This CDR3 reads CASSFQSEAFF. The CDR3, as DNA: TGTGCCAGCAGCTTCCAATCTGAAGCTTTCTTT. The V and J genes are TRBV5-1 and TRBJ1-1; D unclear. The CDR3 is 11 residues long. The germline V gene encodes CDR1 SGHRS and CDR2 YFSETQ.

The CDR3 is CASSSLRTVAYQPQHF. CDR3 nucleotides: TGTGCCAGCAGCTCGCTACGGACAGTCGCCTATCAGCCCCAGCATTTT. The rearrangement links TRBV7-8 to TRBJ1-5, with D tentatively TRBD1 (6 bases). Looked up from germline, CDR1 is SGHVS and CDR2 is FQNEAQ. The CDR3 spans 16 residues. Between the trimmed V and J ends, which lost 4 bases and 5 bases, there was a span of 18 bases.

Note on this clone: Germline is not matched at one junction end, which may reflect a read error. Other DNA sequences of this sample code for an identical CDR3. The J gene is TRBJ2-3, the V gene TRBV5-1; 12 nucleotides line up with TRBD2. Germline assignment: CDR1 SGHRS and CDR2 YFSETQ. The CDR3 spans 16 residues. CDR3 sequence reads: CASSLGLAGNTDTQYF. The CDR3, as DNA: TGTGCCAGCAGCCTAGGACTAGCGGGAAACACAGATACGCAGTATTTT.

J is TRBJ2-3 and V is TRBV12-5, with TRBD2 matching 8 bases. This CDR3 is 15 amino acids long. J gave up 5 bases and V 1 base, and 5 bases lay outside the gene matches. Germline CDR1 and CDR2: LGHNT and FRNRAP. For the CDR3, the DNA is TGTGCTAGTGGTTTGGCGGGGGGGATTGAAGATACGCAGTATTTT. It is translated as CASGLAGGIEDTQYF. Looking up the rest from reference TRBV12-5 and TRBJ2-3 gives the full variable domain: DARVTQTPRHKVTEMGQEVTMRCQPILGHNTVFWYRQTMMQGLELLAYFRNRAPLDDSGMPKDRFSAEMPDATLATLKIQPSEPRDSAVYFCASGLAGGIEDTQYFGPGTRLTVL.

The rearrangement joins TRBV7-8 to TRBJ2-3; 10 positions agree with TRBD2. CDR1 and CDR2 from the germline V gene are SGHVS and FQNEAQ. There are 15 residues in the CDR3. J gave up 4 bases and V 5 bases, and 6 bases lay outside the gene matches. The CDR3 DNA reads TGTGCCAGCAGCCTTACTAGCGGGGACGCAGATACGCAGTATTTT. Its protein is CASSLTSGDADTQYF.

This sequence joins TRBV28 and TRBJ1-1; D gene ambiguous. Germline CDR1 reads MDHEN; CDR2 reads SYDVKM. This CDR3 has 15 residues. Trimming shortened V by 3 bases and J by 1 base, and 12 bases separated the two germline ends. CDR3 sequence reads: CASSFFPRGNTEAFF. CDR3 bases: TGTGCCAGCAGTTTCTTCCCTCGGGGGAACACTGAAGCTTTCTTT.

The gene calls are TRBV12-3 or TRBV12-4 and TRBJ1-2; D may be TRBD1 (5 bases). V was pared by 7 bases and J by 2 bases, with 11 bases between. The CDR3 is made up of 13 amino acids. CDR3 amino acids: CASKLGGNYGYTF. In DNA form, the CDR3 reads TGTGCCAGCAAACTCGGGGGGAACTATGGCTACACCTTC.

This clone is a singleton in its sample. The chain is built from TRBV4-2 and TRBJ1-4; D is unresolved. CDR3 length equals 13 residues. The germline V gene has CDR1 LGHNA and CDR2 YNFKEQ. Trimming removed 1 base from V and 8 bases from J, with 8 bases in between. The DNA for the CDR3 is TGTGCCAGCAGCCAAGCTAGGAGGGAAAAACTGTTTTTT. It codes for CASSQARREKLFF.

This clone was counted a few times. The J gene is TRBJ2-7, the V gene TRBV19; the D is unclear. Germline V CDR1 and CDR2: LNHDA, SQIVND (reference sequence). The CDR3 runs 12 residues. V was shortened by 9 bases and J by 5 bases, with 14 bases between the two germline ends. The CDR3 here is CASHSKRNEQYF. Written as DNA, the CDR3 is TGTGCCAGCCACAGCAAACGGAACGAGCAGTACTTC.

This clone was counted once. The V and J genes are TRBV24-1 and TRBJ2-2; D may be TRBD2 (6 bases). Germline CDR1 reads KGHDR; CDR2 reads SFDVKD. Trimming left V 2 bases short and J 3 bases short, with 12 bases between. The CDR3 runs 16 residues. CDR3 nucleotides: TGTGCCACCAGTGATTACGGGGGAGTCGACACCGGGGAGCTGTTTTTT. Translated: CATSDYGGVDTGELFF.

The CDR3 reads CASSQSWYFDNEQFF. The CDR3, as DNA: TGCGCCAGCAGCCAATCATGGTACTTCGACAATGAGCAGTTCTTC. This sequence joins TRBV4-3 and TRBJ2-1; D not certain. Germline-derived CDR1 and CDR2 are LGHNA and YSLEER. With 2 bases removed from V and 5 bases from J, the gap between germline ends came to 13 bases. This CDR3 has 15 residues.

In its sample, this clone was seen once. The CDR3 spells CASMGSLSSGNTIYF. In DNA form, the CDR3 reads TGTGCCAGTATGGGCAGCCTTTCCTCAGGAAACACCATATATTTT. The chain couples TRBV19 to TRBJ1-3; D is uncertain. This CDR3 has 15 amino acids. The germline V gene encodes CDR1 LNHDA and CDR2 SQIVND (reference sequence). The V end lost 7 bases, the J end lost 4 bases, and 17 bases lay between the germline ends.

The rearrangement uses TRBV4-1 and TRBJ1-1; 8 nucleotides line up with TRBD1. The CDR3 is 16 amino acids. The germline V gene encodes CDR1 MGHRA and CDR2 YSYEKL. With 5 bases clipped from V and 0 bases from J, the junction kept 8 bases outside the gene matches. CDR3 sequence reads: CASSLGTGIMNTEAFF. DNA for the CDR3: TGCGCCAGCAGCTTAGGGACAGGAATTATGAACACTGAAGCTTTCTTT.